Here is one T cell receptor beta chain with its context. The antigen is undetermined. The entry originates in a study of cytomegalovirus exposure and HLA in healthy donors. Study results and caveats: The study labeled fewer than 200 TCR beta chains cytomegalovirus-associated. According to a subsequent analysis, TCR clusters from the first cohort were inclined to appear together in the 120 validation repertoires.

V dropped 3 bases and J dropped 7; count of bases not matched to a gene: 12. Germline V gives CDR1 LGHNA, CDR2 YNFKEQ. The CDR3 spans 16 residues. The data were produced by immunoSEQ multiplex PCR, yet TCRdb's version contains in-frame clones alone and is incomplete. The repertoire has under 95,000 clones, approximately 93% of them found once; the top ten carry approximately 3.6%. The gene calls are TRBV4-2 and TRBJ2-1; TRBD2 matches 7 bases. The source material was PBMCs. The source is a woman aged 18-35 years in good health and CMV-seropositive. CDR3 in DNA: TGTGCCAGCAGCCAGGCCCACGGGACTACGCTGAATGAGCAGTTCTTC. It specifies CASSQAHGTTLNEQFF.